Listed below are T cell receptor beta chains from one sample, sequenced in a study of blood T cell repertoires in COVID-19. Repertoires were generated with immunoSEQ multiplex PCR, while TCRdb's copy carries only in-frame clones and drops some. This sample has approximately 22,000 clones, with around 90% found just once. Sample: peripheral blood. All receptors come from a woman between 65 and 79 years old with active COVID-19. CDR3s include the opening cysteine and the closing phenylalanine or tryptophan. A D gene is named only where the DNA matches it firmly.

cdr3_aa: CASSPTSSSTDTQYF
v_call: TRBV7-3
d_call: NA
j_call: TRBJ2-3

cdr3_aa: CSARAPGTQYF
v_call: TRBV20-1
d_call: NA
j_call: TRBJ2-5

cdr3_aa: CASSQLRQDNSPLHF
v_call: TRBV16
d_call: NA
j_call: TRBJ1-6

cdr3_aa: CASIRQKGLHEQYF
v_call: TRBV6-4
d_call: NA
j_call: TRBJ2-7

cdr3_aa: CASSPTGLINEKLFF
v_call: TRBV5-5
d_call: NA
j_call: TRBJ1-4

cdr3_aa: CASSFAGGGYGYTF
v_call: TRBV7-2
d_call: TRBD1
j_call: TRBJ1-2

cdr3_aa: CASSLGGIREKLFF
v_call: TRBV27
d_call: NA
j_call: TRBJ1-4

cdr3_aa: CASSSNTGGETQYF
v_call: TRBV7-9
d_call: TRBD1
j_call: TRBJ2-5

cdr3_aa: CASNTGQGTSPLHF
v_call: TRBV28
d_call: TRBD1
j_call: TRBJ1-6

cdr3_aa: CASRLNQGPYNEQFF
v_call: TRBV7-2
d_call: NA
j_call: TRBJ2-1

cdr3_aa: CASGSGTGVYNEQFF
v_call: TRBV28
d_call: NA
j_call: TRBJ2-1

cdr3_aa: CATSDNGLAVTDTQYF
v_call: TRBV24-1
d_call: TRBD2
j_call: TRBJ2-3

cdr3_aa: CASSLTSGFSYEQYF
v_call: TRBV5-1
d_call: TRBD2
j_call: TRBJ2-7

cdr3_aa: CASSQGGGTYTEAFF
v_call: TRBV3-1/TRBV3-2
d_call: NA
j_call: TRBJ1-1

cdr3_aa: CASSIYLAASYNEQFF
v_call: TRBV19
d_call: TRBD2
j_call: TRBJ2-1

cdr3_aa: CASSGAAGQGSTSGANVLTF
v_call: TRBV2
d_call: TRBD1
j_call: TRBJ2-6

cdr3_aa: CASREDRGRGTEAFF
v_call: TRBV19
d_call: TRBD1
j_call: TRBJ1-1

cdr3_aa: CASRHGGRSSEQYF
v_call: TRBV27
d_call: NA
j_call: TRBJ2-7

cdr3_aa: CASSIRAGDTEAFF
v_call: TRBV19
d_call: NA
j_call: TRBJ1-1

cdr3_aa: CASSQEVRGTNTEAFF
v_call: TRBV4-2
d_call: NA
j_call: TRBJ1-1

cdr3_aa: CASSLGQGATEAFF
v_call: TRBV11-2
d_call: TRBD1
j_call: TRBJ1-1

cdr3_aa: CASSDFSRYLQETQYF
v_call: TRBV6-1
d_call: NA
j_call: TRBJ2-5

cdr3_aa: CASRDWRDTQYF
v_call: TRBV5-1
d_call: NA
j_call: TRBJ2-3

cdr3_aa: CASSFLDSGPVQTQYF
v_call: TRBV3-1/TRBV3-2
d_call: TRBD2
j_call: TRBJ2-5

cdr3_aa: CATSDQLGTAAKQFF
v_call: TRBV24-1
d_call: TRBD1
j_call: TRBJ2-1

cdr3_aa: CASSLLPPIYEQYF
v_call: TRBV5-5
d_call: NA
j_call: TRBJ2-7

cdr3_aa: CASSLGSTSGAYEQYF
v_call: TRBV7-2
d_call: TRBD2
j_call: TRBJ2-7

cdr3_aa: CASSFTSRYTGELFF
v_call: TRBV7-9
d_call: NA
j_call: TRBJ2-2

cdr3_aa: CASSPNERDTQYF
v_call: TRBV18
d_call: NA
j_call: TRBJ2-3

cdr3_aa: CASSELGGGRYTGELFF
v_call: TRBV9
d_call: TRBD2
j_call: TRBJ2-2

cdr3_aa: CATSRDRGYEQYF
v_call: TRBV15
d_call: NA
j_call: TRBJ2-7

cdr3_aa: CASSFSGTGGGKTQYF
v_call: TRBV7-2
d_call: TRBD1
j_call: TRBJ2-5

cdr3_aa: CASSQVRGDYNEQFF
v_call: TRBV4-3
d_call: NA
j_call: TRBJ2-1

cdr3_aa: CASSLGTSSGRDTGELFF
v_call: TRBV7-9
d_call: TRBD2
j_call: TRBJ2-2

cdr3_aa: CASSLKGFAGEAGELFF
v_call: TRBV7-6
d_call: TRBD2
j_call: TRBJ2-2

cdr3_aa: CASSFGDRGNQPQHF
v_call: TRBV7-6
d_call: TRBD1
j_call: TRBJ1-5

cdr3_aa: CASSSTWDSLITYEQYF
v_call: TRBV5-6
d_call: TRBD1
j_call: TRBJ2-7

cdr3_aa: CASSADRARGSYTF
v_call: TRBV2
d_call: NA
j_call: TRBJ1-2

cdr3_aa: CASSYSTQLGGYTF
v_call: TRBV6-5
d_call: NA
j_call: TRBJ1-2

cdr3_aa: CASSMPGHNTEAFF
v_call: TRBV4-2
d_call: NA
j_call: TRBJ1-1

cdr3_aa: CASSVTLSGDEQFF
v_call: TRBV9
d_call: NA
j_call: TRBJ2-1

cdr3_aa: CASSQSDRGYEQYF
v_call: TRBV7-8
d_call: TRBD1
j_call: TRBJ2-7

cdr3_aa: CASGGTGGGETQYF
v_call: TRBV6-5
d_call: TRBD1
j_call: TRBJ2-5

cdr3_aa: CASSRDYSGANVLTF
v_call: TRBV7-9
d_call: TRBD2
j_call: TRBJ2-6

cdr3_aa: CASSWEGVGTEAFF
v_call: TRBV7-9
d_call: NA
j_call: TRBJ1-1

cdr3_aa: CASSRSGTRNEKLFF
v_call: TRBV4-1
d_call: NA
j_call: TRBJ1-4

cdr3_aa: CASMDQPGQGNEQYF
v_call: TRBV4-1
d_call: TRBD1
j_call: TRBJ2-7

cdr3_aa: CASSPWVGLEANYGYTF
v_call: TRBV5-1
d_call: NA
j_call: TRBJ1-2

cdr3_aa: CASSLRGAGGLDGYTF
v_call: TRBV28
d_call: TRBD1
j_call: TRBJ1-2